The next 30 T cell receptor beta chains were all read from a single sample in a study of blood T cell repertoires in COVID-19. Sequencing was performed with immunoSEQ multiplex PCR; in TCRdb, only in-frame clones are kept and a portion is missing. The table records some 35,000 clones, approximately 90% of them present only once. The source material was peripheral blood. These receptors all stem from a human donor in a cohort sampled during active COVID-19.

The chain's CDR3 is CASSASGEQETQYF. The CDR3 DNA is TGTGCCAGCAGTGCTAGCGGGGAGCAAGAGACCCAGTACTTC. This chain joins TRBV6-4 and TRBJ2-5; TRBD2 matches at 9 bases. CDR1 is MRHNA and CDR2 is SNTAGT in the germline V gene. Unmatched junction bases numbered 2, after V lost 4 bases and J lost 2 bases. This CDR3 has 14 residues.

Here the CDR3 DNA reads TGTGCCAGCAGCCCCTCCCACCTCAAAGACAGGCTGAACACCGGGGAGCTGTTTTTT. It translates to CASSPSHLKDRLNTGELFF. The chain uses TRBV3-1 (or the pseudogene TRBV3-2) and TRBJ2-2; D perhaps matches TRBD1 (6 bases). The CDR3 is 19 residues long. Per germline, CDR1 LGHDT and CDR2 YNNKEL (reference sequence). V lost 4 bases and J lost 1, with 22 bases in between.

This sequence joins TRBV5-1 and TRBJ2-5; the match to TRBD2 covers 8 bases. Germline values: CDR1 SGHRS, CDR2 YFSETQ. Germline trimming cut 1 base from V and 3 bases from J; bases unmatched to any gene: 5. This CDR3 contains 15 residues. The CDR3 loop is CASSLFTAGEETQYF. Here the CDR3 DNA reads TGCGCCAGCAGCTTGTTTACAGCGGGAGAAGAGACCCAGTACTTC.

The V call is TRBV9, the J call TRBJ2-7, with D possibly being TRBD2 (5 bases). The germline gives CDR1 SGDLS, CDR2 YYNGEE. There are 15 residues in the CDR3. Trimming pared 1 base from V and 1 base from J, leaving 12 bases between. In DNA form, the CDR3 reads TGTGCCAGCAGCGTAACGGACTCCATATCCTACGAGCAGTACTTC. Amino acid sequence: CASSVTDSISYEQYF.

The chain combines TRBV19 with TRBJ2-3, with 13 bases matching TRBD2. The CDR3 has 15 residues. Germline V CDR1 and CDR2: LNHDA, SQIVND (reference sequence). Trimming cost V 6 bases and J 4 bases; bases outside gene matches: 4. As DNA, the CDR3 is TGTGCCAGTAGATGGACTAGCGGGAGTGCAGATACGCAGTATTTT. This codes for CASRWTSGSADTQYF.

The rearrangement joins TRBV19 to TRBJ2-2, with no clear D. CDR1 and CDR2 from the germline V gene are LNHDA and SQIVND (reference sequence). V was shortened by 3 bases and J by 6 bases, with 8 bases between the two germline ends. The CDR3 totals 13 residues. CDR3: CASSMWLAGELFF. In nucleotides, the CDR3 is TGTGCCAGTAGTATGTGGCTAGCCGGGGAGCTGTTTTTT.

The genes are TRBV6-1 and TRBJ1-5; D is perhaps TRBD1 (5 bases). Trimming took off 1 base at V and 6 bases at J, with 10 bases between the two ends. Germline loops: CDR1 MNHNS, CDR2 SASEGT. There are 14 residues in the CDR3. The chain's CDR3 is CASSEGGGGQPQHF. CDR3 nucleotide sequence: TGTGCCAGCAGTGAAGGCGGGGGGGGTCAGCCCCAGCATTTT.

The V and J genes are TRBV15 and TRBJ2-1; 10 positions agree with TRBD2. CDR1 and CDR2 (germline): LNHNV, YYDKDF (reference sequence). This CDR3 comprises 14 residues. V lost 9 bases, J lost 6 bases, and 8 bases stayed unmatched. This CDR3 reads CATRSAGGPNEQFF. CDR3 in DNA: TGTGCCACAAGGTCAGCGGGGGGGCCCAATGAGCAGTTCTTC.

The gene calls are TRBV19 and TRBJ1-3, with D maybe TRBD1 (6 bases). Germline V gene sequence: CDR1 LNHDA, CDR2 SQIVND (reference sequence). The CDR3 is 16 amino acids. The V end lost 5 bases, the J end lost 0 bases, and 14 bases lay between the germline ends. CDR3 bases: TGTGCCAGTAGTTCGGACAGAAAGAGCTCTGGAAACACCATATATTTT. Protein sequence: CASSSDRKSSGNTIYF.

The chain employs TRBV12-1 and TRBJ1-2; the table's D call TRBD1 went unverified against the DNA. TRBV12-1 is classified as a pseudogene. This CDR3 spans 16 amino acids. CDR3 loop: CASSSQTGARPYGYTF. For the CDR3, the DNA is TGTGCCAGCAGCTCACAGACAGGGGCCCGCCCATATGGCTACACCTTC.

This chain joins TRBV7-6 and TRBJ2-7, with 8 bases fitting TRBD1. Germline V gene data show CDR1 as SGHVS and CDR2 as FNYEAQ. With 4 bases clipped from V and 7 bases from J, the junction kept 6 bases outside the gene matches. The length of the CDR3 is 13 residues. The DNA for the CDR3 is TGTGCCAGCAGCTCGCAGGGGGCGAGGGAGCAGTACTTC. It encodes CASSSQGAREQYF.

The chain is built from TRBV4-2 and TRBJ1-2; 7 positions agree with TRBD1. There are 15 residues in the CDR3. V gave up 3 bases and J gave up 5 bases; unmatched junction bases: 9. Germline V lookup: CDR1 LGHNA, CDR2 YNFKEQ. For the CDR3, the DNA is TGTGCCAGCAGCCACAACAGGGGCGGGGATTATGGCTACACCTTC. It encodes CASSHNRGGDYGYTF.

The CDR3 DNA reads as TGTGCCAGCGAAAGAGGGCCCGGGGAGCTGTTTTTT. Its translation is CASERGPGELFF. The chain is built from TRBV7-9 and TRBJ2-2; weak D call: TRBD2 (5 bases). Trimming removed 8 bases at V and 6 bases at J, with 10 bases between. CDR1 is SEHNR, CDR2 FQNEAQ, per germline (reference sequence). CDR3 length: 12 amino acids. The full variable domain, with the rest looked up from reference TRBV7-9 and TRBJ2-2, is DTGVSQNPRHKITKRGQNVTFRCDPISEHNRLYWYRQTLGQGPEFLTYFQNEAQLEKSRLLSDRFSAERPKGSFSTLEIQRTEQGDSAMYLCASERGPGELFFGEGSRLTVL.

Worth noting for this clone: One junction end disagrees with the germline gene, perhaps due to a read error. The chain links TRBV7-7 to TRBJ2-3; perhaps TRBD2 as D (5 bases). This CDR3 contains 13 residues. The germline CDR1 and CDR2 sequences are SSHAT and FNYEAQ (reference sequence). Here the CDR3 reads CASSPRPGWAQYF. The CDR3 DNA reads as TGTGCTAGCAGCCCCCGCCCGGGATGGGCGCAGTATTTT.

V and J are TRBV7-2 and TRBJ1-6; 8 nucleotides match TRBD1. Germline V lookup: CDR1 SGHTA, CDR2 FQGNSA. The CDR3 contains 13 residues. Trimming took 6 bases from V and 9 from J; bases not matched to a gene: 4. CDR3 bases: TGTGCCAGCAGTTTCGACAGGGGTTCACCCCTCCACTTT. Protein sequence: CASSFDRGSPLHF.

This clone has only a few counts. V usage is TRBV24-1 and J usage is TRBJ1-5; TRBD1 agrees at 7 bases. Germline V CDR1 and CDR2: KGHDR, SFDVKD. The CDR3 runs 15 residues. V lost 3 bases and J lost 2; bases outside the gene matches: 3. DNA for the CDR3: TGTGCCACCAGTGATAACAGGGGAGGCAATCAGCCCCAGCATTTT. Encoded protein: CATSDNRGGNQPQHF.

V gene TRBV6-5 combines with J gene TRBJ1-1; D is uncertain. The CDR3 extends over 11 amino acids. V gave up 4 bases and J gave up 4 bases, with 4 bases separating them. Germline loops: CDR1 MNHEY, CDR2 SVGAGI. CDR3 loop: CASSSFTEAFF. The CDR3 region has the DNA TGTGCCAGCAGTTCGTTCACTGAAGCTTTCTTT.

This chain uses TRBV18 with TRBJ2-5; maybe TRBD1 (6 bases). The CDR3 loop spans 13 amino acids. V dropped 3 bases and J dropped 5 bases, with 10 bases sitting between them. From germline, CDR1 is KGHSH and CDR2 LQKENI. The CDR3 nucleotides are TGTGCCAGCTCACCGCGACAGGAGGAGACCCAGTACTTC. Translated: CASSPRQEETQYF.

The CDR3 loop is CASSLGTSEDNEQFF. CDR3 bases: TGTGCCAGCAGCCTTGGGACTAGTGAGGACAATGAGCAGTTCTTC. The V call is TRBV5-5, the J call TRBJ2-1, with 8 bases fitting TRBD2. Germline CDR1 SGHKS, CDR2 YYEKEE (reference sequence). After removal of 4 bases from V and 5 bases from J, the junction contained 8 bases not matched to a gene. CDR3 size: 15 residues.

Only a few counts were recorded for this clone. This chain joins TRBV29-1 and TRBJ2-7; a weak D match, TRBD2 (7 bases). CDR1 is SQVTM, CDR2 ANQGSEA, per germline. Trimming took 6 bases from V and 3 from J, leaving 18 bases between them. The CDR3 is made up of 14 amino acids. CDR3 protein: CSVGASGAYYEQYF. The CDR3, as DNA: TGCAGCGTGGGGGCTAGCGGCGCCTACTACGAGCAGTACTTC.

The chain links TRBV20-1 to TRBJ2-3; possible D gene TRBD2, 5 bases. Germline CDR1 DFQATT, CDR2 SNEGSKA (reference sequence). The CDR3 runs to 15 residues. The V gene lost 3 bases and the J gene lost 5 bases, with 18 bases spanning the gap. The CDR3 is CSASLLGGSQDTQYF. CDR3 nucleotide sequence: TGCAGTGCTAGTCTTCTAGGAGGAAGCCAAGATACGCAGTATTTT.

The V call is TRBV2, the J call TRBJ2-6; 8 nucleotides agree with TRBD1. Germline V CDR1 and CDR2: SNHLY, FYNNEI. V was pared by 6 bases and J by 2 bases, with 6 bases of the junction left unmatched. The CDR3 covers 16 residues. The DNA for the CDR3 is TGTGCCAGCAGGCAAACGGGACAGGCTGGGGCCAACGTCCTGACTTTC. Amino acids: CASRQTGQAGANVLTF.

The chain uses TRBV9 and TRBJ2-1, with TRBD2 matching over 8 bases. V trimming: 6 bases; J trimming: 9 bases; junction bases outside the gene matches: 17. The CDR3 covers 16 residues. CDR1 and CDR2 (germline): SGDLS, YYNGEE. The CDR3 sequence: CASNNRAGGGQGEQFF. CDR3 bases: TGTGCCAGCAACAATCGGGCGGGAGGTGGGCAGGGTGAGCAGTTCTTC.

The chain uses TRBV18 and TRBJ1-1; 8 nucleotides match TRBD1. The CDR3 is 16 amino acids. CDR1 and CDR2 from the germline V gene are KGHSH and LQKENI. Germline trimming cut 4 bases from V and 1 base from J; bases unmatched to any gene: 8. Here the CDR3 DNA reads TGTGCCAGCTCACGGAACAGGACAGGGAAGAACACTGAAGCTTTCTTT. Translating gives CASSRNRTGKNTEAFF.

V gene TRBV27 combines with J gene TRBJ1-2, with 8 bases lining up with TRBD1. The CDR3 contains 16 residues. Germline CDR1 is MNHEY and CDR2 is SMNVEV (reference sequence). V shed 1 base, J shed 0 bases, and the junction held 4 bases outside the gene matches. The CDR3 spells CASSLYGQGPNYGYTF. CDR3 bases: TGTGCCAGCAGTTTATATGGACAGGGTCCTAACTATGGCTACACCTTC.

The chain uses TRBV5-1 and TRBJ1-2; D is undetermined. V was cut by 2 bases and J by 7 bases, with 18 bases left in between. The CDR3 runs 15 residues. Looked up from germline, CDR1 is SGHRS and CDR2 is YFSETQ. The CDR3 is CASSLRFEDRRGYTF. The CDR3 DNA sequence: TGCGCCAGCAGCTTACGGTTTGAGGATCGTCGTGGCTACACCTTC.

CDR3 DNA sequence: TGTGCCAGCAGCTTAGAAGGGGCCGGTGGCTACACCTTC. Encoded protein: CASSLEGAGGYTF. V and J are TRBV7-9 and TRBJ1-2; D possibly corresponds to TRBD1 (5 bases). Trimming left V 1 base short and J 7 bases short, with 10 bases between. The CDR3 length is 13 residues. Germline lookup yields CDR1 SEHNR and CDR2 FQNEAQ (reference sequence).

The rearrangement joins TRBV5-1 to TRBJ2-7; 10 bases fit TRBD2. The CDR3 contains 15 residues. Germline V CDR1 and CDR2: SGHRS, YFSETQ. The J segment lost 2 bases and the V segment lost 3 bases, leaving 5 bases of the junction unmatched. In DNA, the CDR3 is TGCGCCAGCAGCTGGCTAGCGGGAGTAGCCTACGAGCAGTACTTC. Amino acid sequence: CASSWLAGVAYEQYF.

This rearrangement joins TRBV18 to TRBJ1-2; 9 bases fit TRBD1. Per the germline V gene, CDR1 is KGHSH and CDR2 is LQKENI. J lost 7 bases, V lost 4 bases, and 10 bases had no gene match. This CDR3 is 15 amino acids long. CDR3 residues: CASSRETGGASGYTF. CDR3 sequence (DNA): TGTGCCAGCTCACGGGAAACAGGGGGCGCAAGTGGCTACACCTTC.

Written as DNA, the CDR3 is TGCGCCAGCAGCCAAGAAGCAGGGATAGCCTACAATGAGCAGTTCTTC. Residues: CASSQEAGIAYNEQFF. V is TRBV4-1 and J is TRBJ2-1; possible D gene TRBD1, 5 bases. CDR3 length: 16 amino acids. The germline CDR1 and CDR2 sequences are MGHRA and YSYEKL. Trimming left V 0 bases short and J 2 bases short, with 11 bases between.